The 16 T cell receptor beta chains in this list originate from one sample, sequenced in a study of PD-1 blockade in classical Hodgkin lymphoma. The time point here: newly diagnosed, previously untreated cHL patient sample. The protocol was immunoSEQ multiplex PCR, while the TCRdb copy is restricted to in-frame clones and leaves out a portion. The sample contains about 28,000 clones, approximately 90% of which appear only once. What was sequenced was peripheral blood mononuclear cells (PBMCs). The receptors here all came from a human donor with classical Hodgkin lymphoma.

The chain uses TRBV7-2 and TRBJ2-1, with D perhaps TRBD2 (6 bases). The CDR3 is 15 residues long. Germline CDR1 reads SGHTA; CDR2 reads FQGNSA. Between the trimmed V and J ends, which lost 5 bases and 7 bases, there was a span of 18 bases. The CDR3 bases are TGTGCCAGCAGCCTAGAGTCGGGAGTTTGGAATGAGCAGTTCTTC. Its translation: CASSLESGVWNEQFF. Complete variable domain (other parts from reference TRBV7-2 and TRBJ2-1): GAGVSQSPSNKVTEKGKDVELRCDPISGHTALYWYRQSLGQGLEFLIYFQGNSAPDKSGLPSDRFSAERTGGSVSTLTIQRTQQEDSAVYLCASSLESGVWNEQFFGPGTRLTVL.

The CDR3 here is CAISDSLAGGLYEQYF. The DNA of the CDR3 is TGTGCCATCAGTGATTCATTAGCGGGAGGGCTCTACGAGCAGTACTTC. The chain uses TRBV10-3 and TRBJ2-7; 11 nucleotides align to TRBD2. J lost 3 bases, V lost 3 bases, and 7 bases had no gene match. This CDR3 has 16 amino acids. The V gene's germline CDR1 is ENHRY and CDR2 SYGVKD.

The rearrangement links TRBV19 to TRBJ1-5, with D perhaps matching TRBD1 (6 bases). The CDR3 length is 14 residues. V gave up 3 bases and J gave up 7 bases, with 13 bases separating them. Germline assignment: CDR1 LNHDA and CDR2 SQIVND (reference sequence). The CDR3 DNA reads TGTGCCAGTAGTATCCTCCAGGGGCGGCAGCCCCAGCATTTT. Protein: CASSILQGRQPQHF.

This chain joins TRBV5-1 and TRBJ2-5; 10 nucleotides match TRBD2. V shed 0 bases, J shed 4 bases, and the junction held 6 bases outside the gene matches. Germline V gives CDR1 SGHRS, CDR2 YFSETQ. The CDR3 sequence is 16 residues long. CDR3 loop: CASSLASLAGVETQYF. Here the CDR3 DNA reads TGCGCCAGCAGCTTGGCTAGTCTAGCGGGAGTAGAGACCCAGTACTTC.

Here the CDR3 DNA reads TGTGCCATCAGTGATGGGACTAGCGGGTACGAGCAGTACTTC. Protein: CAISDGTSGYEQYF. This chain connects TRBV10-3 to TRBJ2-7, with 12 bases identical to TRBD2. The CDR3 is 14 residues long. V lost 3 bases and J lost 4; bases outside the gene matches: 1. The germline CDR1 and CDR2 sequences are ENHRY and SYGVKD.

J is TRBJ2-3 and V is TRBV29-1; D may correspond to TRBD1 or TRBD2 (5 bases each). V dropped 7 bases and J dropped 0 bases, with 11 bases sitting between them. This CDR3 has 13 amino acids. Germline V gives CDR1 SQVTM, CDR2 ANQGSEA. CDR3 protein: CSGDLTSTDTQYF. In DNA, the CDR3 is TGCAGCGGGGACCTTACTAGCACAGATACGCAGTATTTT.

The J gene is TRBJ1-1, the V gene TRBV10-1, with D unclear. V gave up 0 bases and J gave up 0 bases, with 8 bases separating them. This CDR3 comprises 15 residues. Germline CDR1 is WNHNN and CDR2 is SYGVQD (reference sequence). CDR3 in amino acids: CASSESLGMNTEAFF. The CDR3 bases are TGCGCCAGCAGTGAGTCGTTGGGGATGAACACTGAAGCTTTCTTT.

This chain links TRBV7-9 with TRBJ2-7; 9 nucleotides agree with TRBD2. V shed 5 bases and J 5 bases; nucleotides not matched to a gene: 10. Looked up from germline, CDR1 is SEHNR and CDR2 is FQNEAQ (reference sequence). The CDR3 spans 15 residues. The CDR3 sequence is CASSLGRAGGDEQYF. The CDR3 region has the DNA TGTGCCAGCAGCCTGGGCCGAGCGGGAGGTGACGAGCAGTACTTC.

This chain connects TRBV6-5 to TRBJ1-5, with D unclear. Germline assignment: CDR1 MNHEY and CDR2 SVGAGI. Trimming left V 0 bases short and J 7 bases short, with 4 bases between. This CDR3 contains 12 residues. DNA for the CDR3: TGTGCCAGCAGTTACTCGGGGCAGCCCCAGCATTTT. Translating it yields CASSYSGQPQHF.

The V and J genes are TRBV28 and TRBJ1-2, with 12 bases matching TRBD1. Germline V CDR1 and CDR2: MDHEN, SYDVKM. This CDR3 spans 15 amino acids. The V and J ends lost 5 bases and 2 bases, in that order; junction bases with no gene match: 3. CDR3 loop: CASSPGTGGNYGYTF. The CDR3 DNA follows: TGTGCCAGCAGTCCGGGGACAGGGGGCAACTATGGCTACACCTTC.

The chain is built from TRBV19 and TRBJ2-3; a possible D gene is TRBD2 (6 bases). CDR3 length: 13 amino acids. Per the germline V gene, CDR1 is LNHDA and CDR2 is SQIVND (reference sequence). Trimming removed 8 bases from V and 1 base from J, with 10 bases in between. The CDR3 reads CASVSSGTDTQYF. The CDR3 DNA is TGTGCCAGTGTGTCTAGCGGCACAGATACGCAGTATTTT.

V and J are TRBV20-1 and TRBJ2-1; D gene uncertain. Deletions cut 7 bases from V and 4 bases from J, with 8 bases between. CDR1 is DFQATT, CDR2 SNEGSKA, per germline (reference sequence). This CDR3 has 11 amino acids. Here the CDR3 reads CSVSSYNEQFF. CDR3 coding DNA: TGCAGTGTTTCTAGTTACAATGAGCAGTTCTTC.

The chain has TRBV5-1 and TRBJ1-3, with D possibly matching TRBD1 (5 bases). The germline V gene has CDR1 SGHRS and CDR2 YFSETQ. This CDR3 is 18 amino acids long. Trimming cost V 3 bases and J 4 bases, with 23 bases left between them. CDR3 loop: CASSYGTGRGSRGNTIYF. Written as DNA, the CDR3 is TGCGCCAGCAGCTATGGGACCGGACGGGGTAGCAGGGGAAACACCATATATTTT.

J is TRBJ2-1 and V is TRBV5-1, with D tentatively TRBD1 or TRBD2 (6 bases each). Trimming removed 0 bases at V and 2 bases at J, with 12 bases between. CDR3 length: 16 residues. Per the germline V gene, CDR1 is SGHRS and CDR2 is YFSETQ. CDR3 protein: CASSLAGANAYNEQFF. The CDR3 region has the DNA TGCGCCAGCAGCTTGGCGGGGGCGAACGCCTACAATGAGCAGTTCTTC.

The V and J genes are TRBV5-4 and TRBJ2-1; TRBD2 matches 7 bases. This CDR3 comprises 16 residues. With 1 base clipped from V and 7 bases from J, the junction kept 11 bases outside the gene matches. Germline values: CDR1 SGHNT, CDR2 YYREEE (reference sequence). The CDR3 nucleotides are TGTGCCAGCAGCTTGTCTCTCGGGGGGTTTGGGAATGAGCAGTTCTTC. This sequence encodes CASSLSLGGFGNEQFF. The variable domain in full, completed from reference TRBV5-4 and TRBJ2-1, reads ETGVTQSPTHLIKTRGQQVTLRCSSQSGHNTVSWYQQALGQGPQFIFQYYREEENGRGNFPPRFSGLQFPNYSSELNVNALELDDSALYLCASSLSLGGFGNEQFFGPGTRLTVL.

The chain joins TRBV6-6 to TRBJ1-1; the D gene is possibly TRBD1 (6 bases). The CDR3 sequence is 12 residues long. The germline V gene encodes CDR1 MNHNY and CDR2 SVGAGI (reference sequence). V gave up 0 bases and J gave up 11 bases, with 10 bases separating them. In DNA form, the CDR3 reads TGTGCCAGCAGTTACTCGGGGACAAAGGCTTTCTTT. Protein: CASSYSGTKAFF.